The subject of this entry is one T cell receptor beta chain. What it recognizes is unknown. At one boundary the junction diverges from the germline segment, which might be a read error. The source of the sample is a study of T cell repertoires in cytomegalovirus infection. Across the study: Selection of CMV epitopes for the study included recently identified HLA-C-restricted and well-studied HLA-B-restricted ones. In public TCR beta signatures, there were indications of both CMV infection and matching HLA type. Study results and limitations: Ex vivo responses were dominated by HLA-C-restricted CMV-specific TCR beta clonotypes.

TCRdb re-analysed the reads in MiXCR, keeping a single row per CDR3 protein. The sample gives fewer than 650,000 distinct CDR3 sequences, 35% to 50% of which show up once; about half is in the top ten. The sample consisted of cultured PBMCs, taken from culture after CMV antigen stimulation. This sequence originates from a human donor in good health (CMV status not recorded). Some clones in this sample may be carry-over from other donors' samples.

CDR3 bases: TGTGCCAGCAGTGAATTCGAAAACAGGGGAGCCACAACTTTT. It codes for CASSEFENRGATTF. The chain employs TRBV2 and TRBJ1-4, with TRBD1 matching over 7 bases. Germline V gene sequence: CDR1 SNHLY, CDR2 FYNNEI. CDR3 length: 14 amino acids.